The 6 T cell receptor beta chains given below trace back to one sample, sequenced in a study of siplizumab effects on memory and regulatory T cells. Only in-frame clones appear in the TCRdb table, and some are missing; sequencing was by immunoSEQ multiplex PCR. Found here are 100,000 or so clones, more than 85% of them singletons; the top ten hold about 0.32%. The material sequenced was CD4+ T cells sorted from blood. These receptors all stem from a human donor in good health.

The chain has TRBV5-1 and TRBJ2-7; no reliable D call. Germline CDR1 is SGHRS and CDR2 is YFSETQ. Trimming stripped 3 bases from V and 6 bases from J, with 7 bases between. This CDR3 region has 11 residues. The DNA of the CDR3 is TGCGCCAGCAGCTCACCGGGCGAGCAGTACTTC. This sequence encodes CASSSPGEQYF. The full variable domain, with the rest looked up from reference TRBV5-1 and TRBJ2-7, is KAGVTQTPRYLIKTRGQQVTLSCSPISGHRSVSWYQQTPGQGLQFLFEYFSETQRNKGNFPGRFSGRQFSNSRSEMNVSTLELGDSALYLCASSSPGEQYFGPGTRLTVT.

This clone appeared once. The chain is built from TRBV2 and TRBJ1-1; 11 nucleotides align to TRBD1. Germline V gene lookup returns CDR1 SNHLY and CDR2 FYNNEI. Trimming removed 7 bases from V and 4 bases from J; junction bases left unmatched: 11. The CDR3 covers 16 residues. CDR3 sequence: CASIRWGQGVATEAFF. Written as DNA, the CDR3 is TGTGCCAGCATACGCTGGGGACAGGGGGTTGCCACTGAAGCTTTCTTT. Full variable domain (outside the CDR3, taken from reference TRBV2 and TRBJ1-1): EPEVTQTPSHQVTQMGQEVILRCVPISNHLYFYWYRQILGQKVEFLVSFYNNEISEKSEIFDDQFSVERPDGSNFTLKIRSTKLEDSAMYFCASIRWGQGVATEAFFGQGTRLTVV.

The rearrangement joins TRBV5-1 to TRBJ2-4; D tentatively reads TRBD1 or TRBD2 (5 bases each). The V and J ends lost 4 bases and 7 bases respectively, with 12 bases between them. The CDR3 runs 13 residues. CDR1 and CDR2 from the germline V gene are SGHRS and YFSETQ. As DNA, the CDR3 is TGCGCCAGCAGCGCCGGGACCGGGAACATTCAGTACTTC. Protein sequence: CASSAGTGNIQYF.

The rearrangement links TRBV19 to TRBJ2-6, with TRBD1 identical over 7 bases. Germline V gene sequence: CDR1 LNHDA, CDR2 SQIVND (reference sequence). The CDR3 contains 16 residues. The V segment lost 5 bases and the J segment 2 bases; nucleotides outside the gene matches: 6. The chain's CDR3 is CASSHDRDPGANVLTF. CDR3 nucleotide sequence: TGTGCCAGTAGTCACGACAGGGATCCTGGGGCCAACGTCCTGACTTTC.

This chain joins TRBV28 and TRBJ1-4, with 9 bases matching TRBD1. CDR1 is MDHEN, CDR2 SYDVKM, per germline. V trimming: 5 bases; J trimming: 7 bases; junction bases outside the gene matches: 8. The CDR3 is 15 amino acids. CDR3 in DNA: TGTGCCAGCAGTGAACCGGGACAGGGCCGTGAAAAACTGTTTTTT. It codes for CASSEPGQGREKLFF.

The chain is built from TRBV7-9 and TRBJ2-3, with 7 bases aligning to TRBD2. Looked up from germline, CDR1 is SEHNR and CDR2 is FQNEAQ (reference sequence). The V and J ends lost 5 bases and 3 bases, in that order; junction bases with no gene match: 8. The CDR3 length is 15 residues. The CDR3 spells CASSVRGLSTDTQYF. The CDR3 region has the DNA TGTGCCAGCAGCGTGCGGGGGTTGAGTACAGATACGCAGTATTTT.